Presented here are 5 T cell receptor beta chains from one specimen sequenced in a study of shared clonotypes between healthy human individuals. Sequencing was performed with immunoSEQ multiplex PCR; in TCRdb, only in-frame clones are kept and a portion is missing. The table lists over a million clones, around 74% of them singletons, with 1.4% in the top ten. Sample: memory CD4+ T cells sorted from blood. Subset meaning: CD45RA-negative fraction. The receptors were gathered from a young man in good health.

J is TRBJ2-2 and V is TRBV5-1; D may match TRBD1 or TRBD2 (5 bases each). This CDR3 is built from 15 residues. The germline V and J ends were trimmed by 3 bases and 4 bases, with 13 bases remaining between them. The germline V gene has CDR1 SGHRS and CDR2 YFSETQ. The CDR3 nucleotides are TGCGCCAGCAGCTGGGACGGGGCAGGCACCGGGGAGCTGTTTTTT. This encodes CASSWDGAGTGELFF.

The V gene is TRBV30, the J gene TRBJ1-6; D remains ambiguous. V lost 5 bases, J lost 0 bases, and 14 bases lay in between. Per germline, CDR1 GTSNPN and CDR2 SVGIG (reference sequence). This CDR3 is 16 amino acids long. The chain's CDR3 is CAWQRPQSSYNSPLHF. The CDR3 DNA reads TGTGCCTGGCAGAGACCTCAGAGCTCCTATAATTCACCCCTCCACTTT.

V usage is TRBV5-1 and J usage is TRBJ2-1; 10 bases are a match to TRBD2. The germline CDR1 and CDR2 sequences are SGHRS and YFSETQ. J gave up 5 bases and V 5 bases, and 7 bases lay outside the gene matches. The CDR3 totals 15 residues. Here the CDR3 reads CASRVVAGGHNEQFF. CDR3 nucleotides: TGCGCCAGCAGGGTCGTAGCGGGGGGTCACAATGAGCAGTTCTTC.

The rearrangement links TRBV28 to TRBJ1-1; D is perhaps TRBD1 (5 bases). Trimming removed 7 bases from V and 11 bases from J, with 32 bases in between. This CDR3 spans 17 amino acids. The germline gives CDR1 MDHEN, CDR2 SYDVKM. CDR3 protein: CASTLGQGTKTSQDAFF. Written as DNA, the CDR3 is TGTGCCAGCACTTTGGGCCAAGGGACGAAAACTTCCCAAGATGCTTTCTTT.

At least ten counts were recorded for this clone. The sample carries other DNA sequences with the same CDR3. V is TRBV29-1 and J is TRBJ1-2, with 9 bases lining up with TRBD1. Germline CDR1 is SQVTM and CDR2 is ANQGSEA. The CDR3 is 13 residues long. V shed 6 bases, J shed 5 bases, and the junction held 7 bases outside the gene matches. The CDR3 region is CSVGGGQGYGYTF. DNA of the CDR3: TGCAGCGTCGGAGGGGGACAGGGTTATGGCTACACCTTC. Looking up the rest from reference TRBV29-1 and TRBJ1-2 gives the full variable domain: SAVISQKPSRDICQRGTSLTIQCQVDSQVTMMFWYRQQPGQSLTLIATANQGSEATYESGFVIDKFPISRPNLTFSTLTVSNMSPEDSSIYLCSVGGGQGYGYTFGSGTRLTVV.